These T cell receptor beta chains were read from a single sample in a study of TIL therapy for anti-PD-1-resistant metastatic lung cancer. This table comes from immunoSEQ multiplex PCR, and its TCRdb copy is limited to in-frame clones, with some not included. The profile shows tens of thousands of clones, around 69% of them singletons. The sample here was blood, taken at baseline. The receptors originated from a person between 25 and 79 years old with non-small cell lung cancer. Both conserved end residues are part of each CDR3. A D gene is named only where the DNA matches it firmly. Part of the rows lack a size; the others show once, few, many or a class for expanded clones.

TRBD2 TRBJ2-3 - TRBV30 CASRFSGGADTQYF TGTGCCTCGCGATTTAGCGGGGGGGCAGATACGCAGTATTTT
- TRBJ1-2 - TRBV9 CASSPTPDSLSPYGYTF TGTGCCAGCAGCCCAACCCCGGACAGTTTGAGCCCCTATGGCTACACCTTC
TRBD2 TRBJ2-7 - TRBV5-5 CASSLGLAGGREQYF TGTGCCAGCAGCTTAGGACTAGCGGGAGGGCGTGAGCAGTACTTC
TRBD1 TRBJ1-1 - TRBV7-9 CASSLGVGRQGGTEAFF TGTGCCAGCAGCTTAGGTGTAGGTCGACAGGGAGGAACTGAAGCTTTCTTT
TRBD2 TRBJ2-1 - TRBV9 CASSVGAGGFDEQFF TGTGCCAGCAGCGTAGGAGCGGGGGGCTTTGATGAGCAGTTCTTC
- TRBJ2-7 - TRBV2 CASSEERQVQQYF TGTGCCAGCAGTGAAGAACGGCAGGTACAGCAGTACTTC
- TRBJ1-5 - TRBV5-3 CARRPNTGASVQPQHF TGTGCCAGAAGGCCTAATACGGGGGCGTCGGTTCAGCCCCAGCATTTT
- TRBJ2-5 - TRBV19 CASQPGPQETQYF TGTGCCAGCCAGCCGGGCCCTCAAGAGACCCAGTACTTC
- TRBJ2-7 - TRBV6-1 CASSEGVPYEQYF TGTGCCAGCAGTGAGGGAGTTCCCTACGAGCAGTACTTC
- TRBJ1-5 - TRBV27 CASSWLGGVNQPQHF TGTGCCAGCAGTTGGCTCGGGGGCGTAAATCAGCCCCAGCATTTT
TRBD2 TRBJ2-7 - TRBV9 CASSVASSGGVYEQYF TGTGCCAGCAGCGTAGCCTCTAGCGGGGGCGTATACGAGCAGTACTTC
- TRBJ2-5 - TRBV2 CASRPEETQYF TGTGCCAGCAGGCCCGAAGAGACCCAGTACTTC
- TRBJ2-5 - TRBV6-6 CASRRTAGETQYF TGTGCCAGCAGGAGGACGGCGGGGGAGACCCAGTACTTC
- TRBJ1-5 - TRBV5-8 CASSLLNGNQPQHF TGTGCCAGCAGCTTATTAAACGGAAATCAGCCCCAGCATTTT
- TRBJ2-1 - TRBV11-2 CASTPRGEATYNEQFF TGTGCCAGCACCCCTAGGGGGGAGGCGACCTACAATGAGCAGTTCTTC
- TRBJ1-5 - TRBV7-9 CASSPDWGDQHF TGTGCCAGCAGCCCCGATTGGGGGGACCAGCATTTT
- TRBJ2-1 - TRBV5-1 CASSLGPTWNEQFF TGCGCCAGCAGCTTGGGCCCAACCTGGAATGAGCAGTTCTTC
- TRBJ1-1 few TRBV30 CAWTGERLEAFF TGTGCCTGGACAGGGGAACGGCTTGAAGCTTTCTTT
- TRBJ2-5 - TRBV6-5 CASSYGQMGETQYF TGTGCCAGCAGTTACGGGCAGATGGGGGAGACCCAGTACTTC
- TRBJ1-6 few TRBV19 CASSKDPGYSPLHF TGTGCCAGTAGTAAGGATCCCGGATATTCACCCCTCCACTTT
- TRBJ1-2 - TRBV27 CASSRLNLREGYTF TGTGCCAGCAGTAGACTCAACTTGAGAGAGGGCTACACCTTC
- TRBJ2-5 - TRBV7-7 CASSFRRKETQYF TGTGCTAGCAGCTTCAGGAGGAAGGAGACCCAGTACTTC
TRBD1 TRBJ1-1 - TRBV10-3 CATRRQGLFTEAFF TGTGCCACCAGGAGACAGGGACTTTTTACTGAAGCTTTCTTT
- TRBJ1-5 - TRBV30 CAWSRDNNQPQHF TGTGCCTGGAGCCGGGACAACAATCAGCCCCAGCATTTT
- TRBJ1-5 few TRBV18 CASSFAGGDNQPQHF TGTGCCAGCTCCTTTGCGGGGGGCGACAATCAGCCCCAGCATTTT
TRBD1 TRBJ1-2 few TRBV6-1 CASSLDRGVGGGYTF TGTGCCAGCAGCCTTGACAGGGGAGTAGGAGGTGGCTACACCTTC
- TRBJ2-2 - TRBV6-1 CASNEQRRISGELFF TGTGCCAGCAATGAGCAGCGCCGTATTTCGGGGGAGCTGTTTTTT
TRBD2 TRBJ2-2 few TRBV28 CASSLWRLAGGPGELFF TGTGCCAGCAGTTTATGGCGCCTAGCGGGGGGGCCCGGGGAGCTGTTTTTT
TRBD1 TRBJ2-7 few TRBV5-5 CASSSATGDPTTQQYF TGTGCCAGCAGCTCGGCCACAGGGGACCCGACAACACAGCAGTACTTC
- TRBJ1-4 few TRBV5-4 CASSFPGTGRLFGLFF TGTGCCAGCAGTTTTCCCGGAACTGGACGGCTGTTCGGGCTGTTTTTT
- TRBJ1-2 - TRBV2 CASSVRPGSGYTF TGTGCCAGCAGTGTGAGGCCCGGGAGCGGCTACACCTTC
- TRBJ1-1 few TRBV19 CASSSLQGNTEAFF TGTGCCAGTAGTTCCCTCCAAGGGAACACTGAAGCTTTCTTT
- TRBJ2-7 few TRBV7-6 CASSLMDSSYEQYF TGTGCCAGCAGCTTAATGGACAGCTCCTACGAGCAGTACTTC
- TRBJ1-5 few TRBV5-1 CASSLGPRVANQPQHF TGCGCCAGCAGCTTGGGCCCCAGGGTGGCGAATCAGCCCCAGCATTTT
- TRBJ2-5 - TRBV5-1 CASSLRTARETQYF TGCGCCAGCAGCTTGAGAACAGCTCGAGAGACCCAGTACTTC
- TRBJ1-1 few TRBV7-7 CAVHSGDTEAFF TGTGCTGTTCATAGTGGCGACACTGAAGCTTTCTTT
TRBD1 TRBJ2-5 - TRBV7-9 CASSLQGKETQYF TGTGCCAGCAGTTTACAGGGGAAAGAGACCCAGTACTTC
- TRBJ2-7 few TRBV30 CAWSEVLDGPREQYF TGTGCCTGGAGTGAGGTCCTAGATGGCCCGAGGGAGCAGTACTTC
- TRBJ1-1 - TRBV11-3 CASSLAQGAEAFF TGTGCCAGCAGCTTAGCTCAGGGAGCTGAAGCTTTCTTT
- TRBJ1-3 - TRBV2 CASSEGGNTIYF TGTGCCAGCAGTGAAGGGGGAAACACCATATATTTT
- TRBJ2-2 - TRBV2 CASSAPRGDIPTGELFF TGTGCCAGCAGTGCTCCTCGAGGGGACATCCCCACCGGGGAGCTGTTTTTT
TRBD2 TRBJ2-5 - TRBV11-2 CASSLRLAGAETQYF TGTGCCAGCAGCTTACGTCTAGCGGGAGCGGAGACCCAGTACTTC
- TRBJ1-1 - TRBV6-5 CASSYQGGAGTEAFF TGTGCCAGCAGTTACCAAGGAGGGGCGGGGACTGAAGCTTTCTTT
TRBD1 TRBJ1-2 - TRBV7-2 CASSPKQEGQGADYGYTF TGTGCCAGCAGCCCTAAACAAGAGGGACAGGGGGCGGACTATGGCTACACCTTC
- TRBJ2-1 - TRBV28 CASRGITGRSSYNEQFF TGTGCCAGCAGGGGCATAACAGGGAGGTCCTCCTACAATGAGCAGTTCTTC
- TRBJ1-1 - TRBV19 CAVGFRDTEAFF TGTGCCGTGGGGTTTAGGGACACTGAAGCTTTCTTT